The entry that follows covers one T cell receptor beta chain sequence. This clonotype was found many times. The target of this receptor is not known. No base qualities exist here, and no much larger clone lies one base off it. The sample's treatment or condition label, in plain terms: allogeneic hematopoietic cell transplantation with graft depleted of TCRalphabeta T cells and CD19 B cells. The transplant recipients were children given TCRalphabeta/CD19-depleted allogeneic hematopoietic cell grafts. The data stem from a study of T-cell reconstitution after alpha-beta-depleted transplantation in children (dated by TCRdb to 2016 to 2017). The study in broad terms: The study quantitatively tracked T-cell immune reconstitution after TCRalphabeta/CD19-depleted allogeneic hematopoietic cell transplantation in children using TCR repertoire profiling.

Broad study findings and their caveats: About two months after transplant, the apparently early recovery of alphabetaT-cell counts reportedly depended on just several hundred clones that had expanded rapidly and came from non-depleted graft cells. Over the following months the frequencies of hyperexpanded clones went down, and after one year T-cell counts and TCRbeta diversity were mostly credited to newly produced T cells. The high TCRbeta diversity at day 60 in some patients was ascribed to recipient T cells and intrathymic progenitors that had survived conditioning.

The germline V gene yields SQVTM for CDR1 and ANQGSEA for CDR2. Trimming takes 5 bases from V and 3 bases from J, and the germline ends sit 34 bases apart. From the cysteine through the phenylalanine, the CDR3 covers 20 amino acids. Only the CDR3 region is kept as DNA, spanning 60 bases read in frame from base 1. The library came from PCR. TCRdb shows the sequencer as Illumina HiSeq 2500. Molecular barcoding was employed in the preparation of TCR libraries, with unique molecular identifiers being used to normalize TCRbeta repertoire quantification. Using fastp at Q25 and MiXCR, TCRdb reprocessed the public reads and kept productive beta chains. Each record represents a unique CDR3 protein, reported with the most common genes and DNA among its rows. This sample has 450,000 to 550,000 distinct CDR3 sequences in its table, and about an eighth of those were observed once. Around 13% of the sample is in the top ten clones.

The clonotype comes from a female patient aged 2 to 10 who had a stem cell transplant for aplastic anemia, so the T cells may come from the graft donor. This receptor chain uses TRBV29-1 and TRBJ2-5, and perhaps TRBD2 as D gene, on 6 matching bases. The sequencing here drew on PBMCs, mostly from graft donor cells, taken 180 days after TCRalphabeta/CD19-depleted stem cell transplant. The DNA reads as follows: TGCAGCGTTTCTGGGGTCCCCGTGCGGGACCGACGAGGACCTAAAGAGACCCAGTACTTC. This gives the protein CSVSGVPVRDRRGPKETQYF.